These 8 T cell receptor beta chains came from one sample sequenced in a study of T cell repertoires in cytomegalovirus infection. From the reads, TCRdb called clonotypes with MiXCR, one entry per CDR3 protein. The sample records around 740,000 distinct CDR3 sequences, approximately 34% being singletons. The source material was PBMCs. The origin of the receptors is a human donor in good health (CMV status not recorded). Some clones in this sample may be carry-over from other donors' samples.

This chain uses TRBV9 with TRBJ1-5; D is possibly TRBD1 (5 bases). V was trimmed by 4 bases and J by 2 bases, leaving 13 bases between them. The CDR3 extends over 15 amino acids. Germline values: CDR1 SGDLS, CDR2 YYNGEE. The CDR3 bases are TGTGCCAGCAGCTCGGGGGTACTCCGCAATCAGCCCCAGCATTTT. The encoded protein is CASSSGVLRNQPQHF.

V and J are TRBV12-3 or TRBV12-4 and TRBJ2-2, with TRBD2 as a possible D gene (5 bases). V lost 4 bases and J 0 bases, leaving 9 bases between the germline ends. The CDR3 contains 15 residues. The chain's CDR3 is CASSWAGANTGELFF. For the CDR3, the DNA is TGTGCCAGCAGTTGGGCGGGTGCGAACACCGGGGAGCTGTTTTTT.

The chain links TRBV28 to TRBJ2-1; D gene unclear. The germline V gene encodes CDR1 MDHEN and CDR2 SYDVKM. V lost 5 bases and J 6 bases, leaving 17 bases between the germline ends. CDR3 size: 15 residues. This chain's CDR3 is CASSPSNHLINEQFF. DNA for the CDR3: TGTGCCAGCAGTCCTTCTAACCACCTCATCAATGAGCAGTTCTTC.

In this sample, this clonotype turned up a few times. The rearrangement uses TRBV7-9 and TRBJ2-2; TRBD2 might be the D (5 bases). The germline V gene has CDR1 SEHNR and CDR2 FQNEAQ (reference sequence). The CDR3 has 15 amino acids. Trimming took 5 bases from V and 4 from J, leaving 14 bases between them. CDR3 loop: CASSPRAGSTGELFF. Written as DNA, the CDR3 is TGTGCCAGCAGCCCCCGTGCGGGCTCCACCGGGGAGCTGTTTTTT.

This clonotype appeared a single time. V gene TRBV29-1 combines with J gene TRBJ2-5, with no clear D. The CDR3 is 11 amino acids. CDR1 SQVTM and CDR2 ANQGSEA come from the germline V gene. V lost 5 bases to trimming and J lost 7 bases, with 11 bases between them. The CDR3 loop reads CSVPPSWTQYF. The CDR3 DNA reads as TGCAGCGTTCCCCCTTCGTGGACCCAGTACTTC.

This clonotype was counted at least ten times. The CDR3: CASRPGQERAGELFF. CDR3 bases: TGTGCCAGCAGGCCGGGACAAGAGCGTGCCGGGGAGCTGTTTTTT. This chain uses TRBV6-6 with TRBJ2-2; the D gene is possibly TRBD1 (6 bases). CDR3 length equals 15 residues. With 6 bases removed from V and 6 bases from J, the gap between germline ends came to 17 bases. Germline values: CDR1 MNHNY, CDR2 SVGAGI (reference sequence).

The chain combines TRBV19 with TRBJ1-2, with D possibly matching TRBD1 (5 bases). Germline V lookup: CDR1 LNHDA, CDR2 SQIVND (reference sequence). CDR3 length equals 13 residues. V dropped 2 bases and J dropped 8 bases, with 12 bases sitting between them. The DNA for the CDR3 is TGTGCCAGTAGTATAAGGGACCACTTCGGCTACACCTTC. Translation gives CASSIRDHFGYTF.

This chain links TRBV6-1 with TRBJ1-3; maybe TRBD1 (5 bases). Germline V lookup: CDR1 MNHNS, CDR2 SASEGT. The CDR3 extends over 14 amino acids. V gave up 6 bases and J gave up 8 bases, with 17 bases separating them. This CDR3 is CASSAGGTGYTIYF. The CDR3 coding sequence is TGTGCCAGCAGCGCCGGGGGGACGGGGTACACCATATATTTT.